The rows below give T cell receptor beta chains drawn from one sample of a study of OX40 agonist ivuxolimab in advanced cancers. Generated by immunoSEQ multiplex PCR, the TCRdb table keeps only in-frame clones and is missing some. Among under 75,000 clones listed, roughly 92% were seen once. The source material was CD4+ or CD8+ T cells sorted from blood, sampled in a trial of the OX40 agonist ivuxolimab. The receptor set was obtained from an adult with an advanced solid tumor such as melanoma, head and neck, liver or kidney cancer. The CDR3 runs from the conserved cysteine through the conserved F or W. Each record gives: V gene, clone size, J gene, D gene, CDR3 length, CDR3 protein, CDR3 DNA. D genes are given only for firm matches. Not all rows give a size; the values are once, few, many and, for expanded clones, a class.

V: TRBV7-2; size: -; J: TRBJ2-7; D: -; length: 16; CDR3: CASSPRVPSESYEQYF; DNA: TGTGCCAGCAGCCCTAGGGTGCCTAGCGAGTCCTACGAGCAGTACTTC
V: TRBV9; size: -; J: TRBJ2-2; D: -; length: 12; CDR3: CASSVGSGELFF; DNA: TGTGCCAGCAGCGTAGGGTCCGGGGAGCTGTTTTTT
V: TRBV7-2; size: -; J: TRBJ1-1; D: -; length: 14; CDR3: CASSLPRDRDEAFF; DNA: TGTGCCAGCAGCTTACCTAGGGACCGTGATGAAGCTTTCTTT
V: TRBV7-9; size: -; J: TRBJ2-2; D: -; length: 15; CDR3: CASSFGGYNTGELFF; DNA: TGTGCCAGCAGCTTCGGAGGGTATAACACCGGGGAGCTGTTTTTT
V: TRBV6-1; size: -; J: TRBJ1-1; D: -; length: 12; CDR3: CATSVANTEAFF; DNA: TGTGCCACCTCCGTTGCAAACACTGAAGCTTTCTTT
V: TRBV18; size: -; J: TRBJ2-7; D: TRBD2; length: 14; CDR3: CASSRPSGDYEQYF; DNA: TGTGCCAGCTCACGGCCTAGCGGCGACTACGAGCAGTACTTC
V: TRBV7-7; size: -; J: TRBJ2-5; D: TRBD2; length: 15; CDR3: CASSLGSGGQETQYF; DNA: TGTGCCAGCAGCTTAGGTAGCGGGGGACAAGAGACCCAGTACTTC
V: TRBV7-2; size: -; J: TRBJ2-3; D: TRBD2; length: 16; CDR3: CASSLGVAGLGDTQYF; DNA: TGTGCCAGCAGCTTAGGGGTAGCGGGACTCGGAGATACGCAGTATTTT
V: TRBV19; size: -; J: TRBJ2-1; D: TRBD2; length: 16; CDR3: CASSTPGLVGGNEQFF; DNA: TGTGCCAGTAGTACCCCGGGACTAGTGGGGGGGAATGAGCAGTTCTTC
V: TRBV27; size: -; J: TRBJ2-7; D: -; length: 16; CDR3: CASSLSEGQLTYEQYF; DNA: TGTGCCAGCAGTTTATCTGAGGGACAACTCACCTACGAGCAGTACTTC
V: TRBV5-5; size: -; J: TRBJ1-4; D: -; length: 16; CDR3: CASSNPIRQVNEKLFF; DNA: TGTGCCAGCAGCAACCCGATAAGACAGGTTAATGAAAAACTGTTTTTT
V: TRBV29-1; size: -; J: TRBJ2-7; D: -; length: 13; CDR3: CSVTGTTTYEQYF; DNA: TGCAGCGTTACCGGGACAACAACCTACGAGCAGTACTTC
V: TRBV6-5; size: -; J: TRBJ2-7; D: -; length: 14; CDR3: CASSYGGSGYEQYF; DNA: TGTGCCAGCAGTTACGGGGGTAGCGGCTACGAGCAGTACTTC
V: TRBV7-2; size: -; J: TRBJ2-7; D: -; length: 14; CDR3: CASSLVFLSYEQYF; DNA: TGTGCCAGCAGCTTAGTATTTCTAAGCTACGAGCAGTACTTC
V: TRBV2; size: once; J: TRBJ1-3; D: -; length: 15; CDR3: CASSEAQPRGNTIYF; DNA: TGTGCCAGCAGTGAAGCGCAACCTCGTGGGAACACCATATATTTT
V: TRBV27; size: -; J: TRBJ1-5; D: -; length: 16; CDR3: CASLPSWGEYDQPQHF; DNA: TGTGCCAGTCTTCCCTCGTGGGGGGAATACGATCAGCCCCAGCATTTT
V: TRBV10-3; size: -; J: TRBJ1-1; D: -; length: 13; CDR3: CAISESTGTEAFF; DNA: TGTGCCATCAGTGAGTCGACGGGCACTGAAGCTTTCTTT
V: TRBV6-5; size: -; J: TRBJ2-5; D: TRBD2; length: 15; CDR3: CASSYGGVPGETQYF; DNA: TGTGCCAGCAGTTACGGGGGGGTCCCTGGAGAGACCCAGTACTTC
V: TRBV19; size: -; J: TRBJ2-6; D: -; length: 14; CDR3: CASSSYSGANVLTF; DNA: TGTGCCAGTAGTTCTTACTCTGGGGCCAACGTCCTGACTTTC
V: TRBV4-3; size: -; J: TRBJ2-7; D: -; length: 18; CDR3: CASSPLLLLVEGSYEQYF; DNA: TGCGCCAGCAGCCCCTTACTTCTACTAGTAGAAGGCTCCTACGAGCAGTACTTC
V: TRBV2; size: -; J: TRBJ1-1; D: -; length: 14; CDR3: CASRTADSNTEAFF; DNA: TGTGCCAGCAGGACCGCTGACAGTAACACTGAAGCTTTCTTT
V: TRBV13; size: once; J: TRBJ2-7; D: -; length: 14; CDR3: CASSSGTETYEQYF; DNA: TGTGCCAGCAGCTCTGGGACGGAAACCTACGAGCAGTACTTC
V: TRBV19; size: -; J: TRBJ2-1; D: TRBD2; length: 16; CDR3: CASSPWGGGVYNEQFF; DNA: TGTGCCAGTAGTCCGTGGGGGGGAGGTGTTTACAATGAGCAGTTCTTC
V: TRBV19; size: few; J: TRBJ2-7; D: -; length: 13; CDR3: CASSIGSSYEQYF; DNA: TGTGCCAGTAGTATAGGGAGCTCCTACGAGCAGTACTTC
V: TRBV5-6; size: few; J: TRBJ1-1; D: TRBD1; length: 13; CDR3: CASSLPGRGPAFF; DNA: TGTGCCAGCAGCTTGCCTGGCAGGGGGCCTGCTTTCTTT
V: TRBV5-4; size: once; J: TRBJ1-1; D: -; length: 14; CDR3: CASSLVQGNTEAFF; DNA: TGTGCCAGCAGCTTGGTCCAGGGGAACACTGAAGCTTTCTTT
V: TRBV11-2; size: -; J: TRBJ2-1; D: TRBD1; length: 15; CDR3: CASSPGQGLDNEQFF; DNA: TGTGCCAGCAGCCCGGGACAGGGACTGGACAATGAGCAGTTCTTC
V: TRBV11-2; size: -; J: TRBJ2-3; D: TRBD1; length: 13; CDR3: CASSPQGKDTQYF; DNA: TGTGCCAGCAGCCCACAGGGGAAAGATACGCAGTATTTT